In this sample, the clone carrying this T cell receptor beta chain turned up many times. Its antigen remains unidentified. The data belong to a study of post-analysis software for immune sequencing data. Whole-study results and caveats: Controls showed lower frequencies than patients for several TRBV segments, and TRBV5-6, TRBV5-1 and TRBV20-1 were among these.

Trimming removed 5 bases at V and 0 bases at J, with 11 bases between. The germline gives CDR1 MNHNS, CDR2 SASEGT. CDR3 length: 14 amino acids. Unique molecular identifiers were carried by the TCR beta cDNA libraries. TCRdb re-called the PCR reads through MiXCR, storing one row per CDR3 protein. The sample yields some 690,000 distinct CDR3 sequences, 30% seen once. The sequenced sample was blood. V and J are TRBV6-1 and TRBJ2-7, with D perhaps matching TRBD1 (6 bases). The sequence derives from a girl between 10 and 17 years old with multiple sclerosis. CDR3 sequence reads: CASSLSGVSYEQYF. CDR3 sequence (DNA): TGTGCCAGCAGTTTGTCAGGGGTCTCCTACGAGCAGTACTTC.